The next 30 T cell receptor beta chains were all read from a single sample in a study of blood T cell repertoires in COVID-19. The method was immunoSEQ multiplex PCR; TCRdb's version includes in-frame clones alone and lacks a portion of them. The table records approximately 250,000 clones, 65% to 90% of them present only once. Source material: peripheral blood. The receptor source for this set is a woman aged 45-59 years with acute or convalescent COVID-19.

This clone turned up a few times. V usage is TRBV12-5 and J usage is TRBJ1-1, with D possibly TRBD1 on 6 matching bases. Germline V CDR1 and CDR2: LGHNT, FRNRAP. This CDR3 has 14 amino acids. V was pared by 6 bases and J by 0 bases, with 11 bases between. CDR3 sequence (DNA): TGTGCTAGTGGCCCGGACAGTTTGAACACTGAAGCTTTCTTT. Translation gives CASGPDSLNTEAFF.

The chain couples TRBV5-1 to TRBJ2-7; 7 bases are shared with TRBD1. The germline CDR1 and CDR2 sequences are SGHRS and YFSETQ. This CDR3 has 13 amino acids. With 6 bases clipped from V and 3 bases from J, the junction kept 6 bases outside the gene matches. CDR3 sequence: CASTTGAGYEQYF. CDR3 DNA: TGCGCCAGCACCACAGGGGCAGGCTACGAGCAGTACTTC.

The rearrangement links TRBV12-3 or TRBV12-4 to TRBJ2-1; D is ambiguous. Trimming pared 3 bases from V and 2 bases from J, leaving 5 bases between. CDR3 length equals 13 residues. CDR3 region: CASSFPTYNEQFF. The CDR3 DNA follows: TGTGCCAGCAGTTTTCCAACCTACAATGAGCAGTTCTTC.

The rearrangement uses TRBV5-1 and TRBJ2-7, with no clear D. The CDR3 spans 13 residues. V lost 4 bases and J 0 bases, leaving 8 bases between the germline ends. Germline assignment: CDR1 SGHRS and CDR2 YFSETQ. CDR3 DNA: TGCGCCAGCAGCGTGGGCAGCTCCTACGAGCAGTACTTC. It specifies CASSVGSSYEQYF.

This clone was seen more than once but under ten times. In nucleotides, the CDR3 is TGTGCCTGGAGTCGACTGATCTCTGGGGCCAACGTCCTGACTTTC. This sequence encodes CAWSRLISGANVLTF. The rearrangement uses TRBV30 and TRBJ2-6; D gene ambiguous. This CDR3 spans 15 amino acids. Germline V lookup: CDR1 GTSNPN, CDR2 SVGIG (reference sequence). V was shortened by 2 bases and J by 0 bases, with 8 bases between the two germline ends.

J is TRBJ1-1 and V is TRBV7-2, with no clear D. This CDR3 comprises 13 residues. Trimming removed 6 bases from V and 3 bases from J, with 11 bases in between. Germline loops: CDR1 SGHTA, CDR2 FQGNSA. This CDR3 is CASRGFGDTEAFF. The DNA of the CDR3 is TGTGCCAGCAGGGGCTTCGGGGACACTGAAGCTTTCTTT.

The gene calls are TRBV7-9 and TRBJ1-4, with D hard to call. CDR1 is SEHNR, CDR2 FQNEAQ, per germline (reference sequence). This CDR3 spans 15 amino acids. The V end was cut by 3 bases, the J end by 8 bases, with 16 bases between. Written as DNA, the CDR3 is TGTGCCAGCAGCTTGGAGGGTGTCCGATGGGAAAAACTGTTTTTT. Residues: CASSLEGVRWEKLFF.

The J gene is TRBJ2-3, the V gene TRBV1; the D call in the table, TRBD1, was not verified against the DNA. TRBV1 is a pseudogene segment. The CDR3 sequence is 15 residues long. The DNA for the CDR3 is TGCACCAGCAGCCAAGAAACAGGGGGCGGAGATACGCAGTATTTT. Amino acid sequence: CTSSQETGGGDTQYF.

This clone was seen a handful of times. V usage is TRBV5-4 and J usage is TRBJ1-1, with no clear D. Germline CDR1 reads SGHNT; CDR2 reads YYREEE (reference sequence). V lost 1 base, J lost 5 bases, and 6 bases lay in between. CDR3 length: 12 amino acids. DNA of the CDR3: TGTGCCAGCAGCTTGTTCGGGACTGAAGCTTTCTTT. Translated, it gives CASSLFGTEAFF.

The J gene is TRBJ2-1, the V gene TRBV12-5; maybe TRBD1 (6 bases). With 2 bases removed from V and 5 bases from J, the gap between germline ends came to 13 bases. The CDR3 is made up of 15 amino acids. Germline CDR1 is LGHNT and CDR2 is FRNRAP. The CDR3 nucleotides read TGTGCTAGTGGTTTGTCCCAGGGGCTCGACAATGAGCAGTTCTTC. Translation: CASGLSQGLDNEQFF.

This rearrangement joins TRBV27 to TRBJ2-1, with 7 bases matching TRBD2. This CDR3 has 14 amino acids. From germline, CDR1 is MNHEY and CDR2 SMNVEV (reference sequence). With 4 bases clipped from V and 6 bases from J, the junction kept 6 bases outside the gene matches. CDR3 residues: CASSYGGVLNEQFF. The CDR3 bases are TGTGCCAGCAGTTATGGGGGGGTCCTCAATGAGCAGTTCTTC.

The chain employs TRBV28 and TRBJ2-4, with D perhaps TRBD2 (7 bases). Germline CDR1 MDHEN, CDR2 SYDVKM. The germline V and J ends were trimmed by 5 bases and 8 bases, with 22 bases remaining between them. The CDR3 is 16 residues long. DNA of the CDR3: TGTGCCAGCAGTCCCAAGTACGGGGGGCGCAGGGACATTCAGTACTTC. This translates into CASSPKYGGRRDIQYF.

The chain uses TRBV11-2 and TRBJ2-1; 9 nucleotides line up with TRBD2. CDR3 size: 13 residues. Germline V gene lookup returns CDR1 SGHAT and CDR2 FQNNGV. The CDR3 protein is CACLAGDGNEQFF. DNA of the CDR3: TGTGCTTGCTTAGCGGGAGACGGCAATGAGCAGTTCTTC.

The J gene is TRBJ1-1, the V gene TRBV11-2; the match to TRBD1 covers 7 bases. J lost 0 bases, V lost 5 bases, and 6 bases had no gene match. The germline V gene has CDR1 SGHAT and CDR2 FQNNGV. CDR3 size: 15 residues. For the CDR3, the DNA is TGTGCCAGCAGCACAGGGGCGACACTGAACACTGAAGCTTTCTTT. Translating it yields CASSTGATLNTEAFF.

The V and J genes are TRBV4-3 and TRBJ2-7; possible D gene TRBD1, 6 bases. Germline lookup yields CDR1 LGHNA and CDR2 YSLEER. The CDR3 sequence is 14 residues long. Deletions cut 0 bases from V and 4 bases from J, with 10 bases between. The CDR3 DNA reads as TGCGCCAGCAGCCAAGAGCCACAGGGTTACGAGCAGTACTTC. It is translated as CASSQEPQGYEQYF.

Written as DNA, the CDR3 is TGCGCCAGCAGCCAAGATATTGGGGGGGGACGGGAGACCCAGTACTTC. Protein: CASSQDIGGGRETQYF. The rearrangement uses TRBV4-1 and TRBJ2-5, with TRBD2 matching over 7 bases. In germline, CDR1 is MGHRA, CDR2 YSYEKL. Trimming at V came to 0 bases and at J to 5 bases, leaving 9 bases not matched to a gene. The CDR3 totals 16 residues.

The gene calls are TRBV5-4 and TRBJ2-1; tentatively, D is TRBD1 (5 bases). The CDR3 runs 16 residues. Germline-derived CDR1 and CDR2 are SGHNT and YYREEE (reference sequence). V gave up 4 bases and J gave up 5 bases, with 19 bases separating them. CDR3 DNA sequence: TGTGCCAGCAGCCCAGGGTCCCCCGACAGACACAATGAGCAGTTCTTC. This encodes CASSPGSPDRHNEQFF.

The V gene is TRBV29-1, the J gene TRBJ1-3; TRBD1 might be the D (5 bases). Between the trimmed V and J ends, which lost 0 bases and 6 bases, there was a span of 12 bases. Germline loops: CDR1 SQVTM, CDR2 ANQGSEA. This CDR3 is built from 14 residues. The CDR3 DNA sequence: TGCAGCGTTGAAGAGCGGGGGGTCGAAAACACCATATATTTT. This codes for CSVEERGVENTIYF.

V is TRBV19 and J is TRBJ1-2; 7 nucleotides agree with TRBD1. Germline V gives CDR1 LNHDA, CDR2 SQIVND (reference sequence). With 6 bases clipped from V and 4 bases from J, the junction kept 8 bases outside the gene matches. This CDR3 has 14 residues. The DNA of the CDR3 is TGTGCCAGTAGGAACCAAGGGGGCGCCTATGGCTACACCTTC. Encoded protein: CASRNQGGAYGYTF.

The V gene is TRBV6-5, the J gene TRBJ1-2; D unclear. This CDR3 contains 14 residues. CDR1 is MNHEY, CDR2 SVGAGI, per germline. Trimming cost V 8 bases and J 0 bases, with 13 bases left between them. The DNA for the CDR3 is TGTGCCAGCTTTTCCCTGGGAGCTAACTATGGCTACACCTTC. Translation: CASFSLGANYGYTF.

This chain joins TRBV7-2 and TRBJ1-5; D is uncertain. Germline V gene lookup returns CDR1 SGHTA and CDR2 FQGNSA. V lost 8 bases and J lost 0, with 14 bases in between. This CDR3 spans 15 amino acids. CDR3 DNA sequence: TGTGCCAGCCGGGTGGGCGGGGTTAGCAATCAGCCCCAGCATTTT. Residues: CASRVGGVSNQPQHF.

J is TRBJ2-3 and V is TRBV21-1; no check of the table's D call, TRBD2, against the DNA was made. TRBV21-1 is a listed pseudogene. The CDR3 extends over 18 amino acids. In DNA form, the CDR3 reads TGTGCCAGCAGCACGATCGGGGCGCGCGGGACTAGCACAGATACGCAGTATTTT. This translates into CASSTIGARGTSTDTQYF.

This chain uses TRBV24-1 with TRBJ1-5; D unclear. The CDR3 sequence is 13 residues long. V lost 5 bases to trimming and J lost 0 bases, with 4 bases between them. Looked up from germline, CDR1 is KGHDR and CDR2 is SFDVKD. Written as DNA, the CDR3 is TGTGCCACCAGTGCATCTAGCAATCAGCCCCAGCATTTT. This gives the protein CATSASSNQPQHF.

V is TRBV11-3 and J is TRBJ2-7, with unresolved D. V lost 5 bases and J 4 bases, leaving 12 bases between the germline ends. CDR3 length: 13 residues. The germline V gene has CDR1 SGHNT and CDR2 YENEEA. The CDR3 loop reads CASSLPGHYEQYF. In DNA, the CDR3 is TGTGCCAGCAGCCTCCCAGGCCATTACGAGCAGTACTTC.

This sequence joins TRBV28 and TRBJ2-2; D is undetermined. Deletions cut 6 bases from V and 7 bases from J, with 9 bases between. CDR3 length: 12 residues. Germline V CDR1 and CDR2: MDHEN, SYDVKM. This CDR3 is CASSSPLGELFF. CDR3 in DNA: TGTGCCAGCAGCTCCCCCCTCGGGGAGCTGTTTTTT.

The chain carries TRBV28 and TRBJ1-1, with 7 bases that match TRBD1. The length of the CDR3 is 14 residues. CDR1 and CDR2 (germline): MDHEN, SYDVKM. Germline trimming cut 6 bases from V and 4 bases from J; bases unmatched to any gene: 8. Written as DNA, the CDR3 is TGTGCCAGCAGGCCGCAGGGGGGTAGCACTGAAGCTTTCTTT. The encoded protein is CASRPQGGSTEAFF.

This clone has just a few counts. The gene calls are TRBV30 and TRBJ2-5; D not certain. The CDR3 loop spans 11 amino acids. Germline assignment: CDR1 GTSNPN and CDR2 SVGIG (reference sequence). V was shortened by 2 bases and J by 4 bases, with 5 bases between the two germline ends. The CDR3 reads CAWSLGETQYF. For the CDR3, the DNA is TGTGCCTGGAGTCTCGGAGAGACCCAGTACTTC.

This chain uses TRBV4-1 with TRBJ2-3; D unresolved. This CDR3 contains 17 residues. Trimming pared 5 bases from V and 0 bases from J, leaving 18 bases between. Germline V gene lookup returns CDR1 MGHRA and CDR2 YSYEKL. The CDR3 DNA sequence: TGCGCCAGCAGCTCCACCTGGTTTGCGCGTAGCACAGATACGCAGTATTTT. This encodes CASSSTWFARSTDTQYF.

The chain combines TRBV5-1 with TRBJ2-1, with 9 bases that match TRBD2. The CDR3 length is 15 residues. Trimming cost V 4 bases and J 6 bases; bases outside gene matches: 8. Germline values: CDR1 SGHRS, CDR2 YFSETQ. CDR3 region: CASSPTSGGGNEQFF. The CDR3 DNA is TGCGCCAGCAGCCCGACTAGCGGAGGGGGCAATGAGCAGTTCTTC.

The chain combines TRBV15 with TRBJ1-3, with TRBD1 matching 7 bases. Germline V CDR1 and CDR2: LNHNV, YYDKDF (reference sequence). V gave up 7 bases and J gave up 0 bases; unmatched junction bases: 6. The CDR3 consists of 15 residues. CDR3 residues: CATTSRQGSGNTIYF. The CDR3 coding sequence is TGTGCCACCACCTCGAGACAGGGCTCTGGAAACACCATATATTTT. The entire variable domain, with the rest obtained from reference TRBV15 and TRBJ1-3, is as follows: DAMVIQNPRYQVTQFGKPVTLSCSQTLNHNVMYWYQQKSSQAPKLLFHYYDKDFNNEADTPDNFQSRRPNTSFCFLDIRSPGLGDTAMYLCATTSRQGSGNTIYFGEGSWLTVV.